The 22 T cell receptor beta chains given below trace back to one sample, sequenced in a study of early T cells in non-severe SARS-CoV-2 infection. TCRdb reprocessed the 5' RACE reads with MiXCR, giving one entry per CDR3 protein. The table has some 89,000 distinct CDR3 sequences, 9.5% to 11% seen once. The sequencing used whole blood, collected at baseline. Receptors were obtained from an adult who was a healthcare worker with PCR-confirmed SARS-CoV-2 infection or an uninfected control (not recorded which).

The chain combines TRBV7-2 with TRBJ2-7, with D maybe TRBD1 (6 bases). V lost 6 bases and J 3 bases, leaving 21 bases between the germline ends. This CDR3 spans 16 amino acids. Germline CDR1 is SGHTA and CDR2 is FQGNSA. The CDR3 DNA follows: TGTGCCAGCAGTACCCCTTCGGGATCAGGGGTCTACGAGCAGTACTTC. It specifies CASSTPSGSGVYEQYF.

The chain recombines TRBV7-2 with TRBJ2-3; no reliable D call. Germline V gene data show CDR1 as SGHTA and CDR2 as FQGNSA. V was clipped by 1 base and J by 6 bases, with 11 bases between them. The CDR3 contains 14 residues. The CDR3 protein is CASSLDVTTDTQYF. CDR3 in DNA: TGTGCCAGCAGCTTAGACGTTACTACCGATACGCAGTATTTT.

The chain couples TRBV7-3 to TRBJ2-2, with D perhaps TRBD2 (5 bases). The length of the CDR3 is 16 residues. The V and J ends lost 2 bases and 3 bases respectively, with 13 bases between them. Germline lookup yields CDR1 SGHTA and CDR2 FQGTGA. The CDR3 protein is CASSLGGSLDTGELFF. The CDR3 nucleotides read TGTGCCAGCAGCTTAGGAGGCTCTTTGGACACCGGGGAGCTGTTTTTT.

The chain links TRBV12-3 or TRBV12-4 to TRBJ2-4; perhaps D is TRBD1 or TRBD2 (6 bases each). The CDR3 spans 11 residues. Trimming took 5 bases from V and 12 from J, leaving 11 bases between them. The CDR3 loop is CASSVRGDQYF. CDR3 DNA: TGTGCCAGCAGTGTTAGGGGGGATCAGTACTTC.

This clonotype showed up just a few times. The V call is TRBV10-1, the J call TRBJ2-1, with 8 positions matching TRBD1. Germline V gene sequence: CDR1 WNHNN, CDR2 SYGVQD (reference sequence). The CDR3 extends over 15 amino acids. J lost 2 bases, V lost 2 bases, and 2 bases had no gene match. The CDR3 DNA reads as TGCGCCAGCAGTGAGCTGACAGGGGCCTACAATGAGCAGTTCTTC. This encodes CASSELTGAYNEQFF.

This clonotype was counted at least ten times. This chain uses TRBV19 with TRBJ2-3; D call uncertain. Germline V CDR1 and CDR2: LNHDA, SQIVND (reference sequence). Trimming removed 3 bases from V and 1 base from J, with 5 bases in between. The CDR3 extends over 13 amino acids. In DNA form, the CDR3 reads TGTGCCAGTAGTATTCCAGGCACAGATACGCAGTATTTT. It translates to CASSIPGTDTQYF.

This clonotype was recorded a few times. This chain links TRBV5-1 with TRBJ1-4, with 9 nucleotides matching TRBD1. Germline assignment: CDR1 SGHRS and CDR2 YFSETQ. The CDR3 covers 15 residues. V shed 2 bases, J shed 5 bases, and the junction held 4 bases outside the gene matches. This chain's CDR3 is CASSFYGTGNEKLFF. DNA of the CDR3: TGCGCCAGCAGCTTCTACGGGACAGGGAATGAAAAACTGTTTTTT.

The V gene is TRBV12-3 or TRBV12-4, the J gene TRBJ1-6; 9 bases agree with TRBD1. After removal of 6 bases from V and 5 bases from J, the junction contained 5 bases not matched to a gene. This CDR3 is built from 15 residues. CDR3 sequence reads: CASRDRGDNNSPLHF. The DNA of the CDR3 is TGTGCCAGCAGGGACAGGGGAGATAATAATTCACCCCTCCACTTT.

This clonotype showed up just a few times. The chain is built from TRBV6-5 and TRBJ2-3; 14 bases agree with TRBD2. The CDR3 loop spans 16 amino acids. The trim removed 3 bases at V and 6 bases at J, leaving 5 bases unmatched. The germline V gene has CDR1 MNHEY and CDR2 SVGAGI. Here the CDR3 reads CASSYGLAGGGDTQYF. CDR3 nucleotide sequence: TGTGCCAGCAGTTATGGACTAGCGGGGGGAGGGGATACGCAGTATTTT.

V and J are TRBV9 and TRBJ2-3, with 9 nucleotides matching TRBD2. This CDR3 region has 15 residues. V shed 0 bases and J 5 bases; nucleotides not matched to a gene: 4. The V gene's germline CDR1 is SGDLS and CDR2 YYNGEE. The CDR3: CASSVGNSGGDTQYF. As DNA, the CDR3 is TGTGCCAGCAGCGTAGGTAATAGCGGGGGAGATACGCAGTATTTT.

This clonotype occurred many times. V gene TRBV5-1 combines with J gene TRBJ2-3, with 10 positions matching TRBD2. V lost 3 bases to trimming and J lost 7 bases; unmatched junction nucleotides: 8. From germline, CDR1 is SGHRS and CDR2 YFSETQ. This CDR3 has 15 amino acids. CDR3: CASSSLAGVRHTQYF. CDR3 coding DNA: TGCGCCAGCAGCTCCCTAGCGGGGGTCCGTCATACGCAGTATTTT.

The chain uses TRBV10-2 and TRBJ2-3; D gene unclear. The CDR3 loop spans 12 amino acids. The germline V and J ends were trimmed by 0 bases and 4 bases, with 2 bases remaining between them. The germline gives CDR1 WSHSY, CDR2 SAAADI. The CDR3 region is CASSESADTQYF. Written as DNA, the CDR3 is TGCGCCAGCAGTGAGTCGGCAGATACGCAGTATTTT.

V and J are TRBV20-1 and TRBJ1-1; D uncertain. CDR3 length equals 13 residues. The V end was cut by 0 bases, the J end by 8 bases, with 13 bases between. Germline CDR1 DFQATT, CDR2 SNEGSKA (reference sequence). The CDR3 is CSARDWGSLEAFF. CDR3 sequence (DNA): TGCAGTGCTAGAGATTGGGGTTCCTTAGAAGCTTTCTTT.

In this sample, this clonotype turned up a few times. The chain recombines TRBV5-6 with TRBJ1-3, with a tentative D call TRBD1 (5 bases). Trimming cost V 2 bases and J 4 bases, with 10 bases left between them. CDR1 SGHDT and CDR2 YYEEEE come from the germline V gene. The CDR3 loop spans 14 amino acids. CDR3 sequence reads: CASSLPAGGNTIYF. As DNA, the CDR3 is TGTGCCAGCAGCTTACCCGCAGGGGGAAACACCATATATTTT.

This clonotype was seen ten or more times. This chain connects TRBV4-2 to TRBJ2-1; 8 positions agree with TRBD2. CDR1 and CDR2 (germline): LGHNA, YNFKEQ. This CDR3 is built from 16 residues. The V and J ends lost 0 bases and 4 bases, in that order; junction bases with no gene match: 5. In DNA, the CDR3 is TGTGCCAGCAGCCAAGAGGCTAGCGGGCTTTACAATGAGCAGTTCTTC. Translating it yields CASSQEASGLYNEQFF.

This clonotype was seen more than once but under ten times. J is TRBJ2-7 and V is TRBV7-6; D not resolved. Germline V gives CDR1 SGHVS, CDR2 FNYEAQ. The CDR3 is made up of 13 amino acids. The V end lost 1 base, the J end lost 7 bases, and 11 bases lay between the germline ends. CDR3 region: CASSLGPSSEQYF. The CDR3 region has the DNA TGTGCCAGCAGCTTAGGACCCAGCAGTGAGCAGTACTTC.

V usage is TRBV29-1 and J usage is TRBJ1-1; a weak D match, TRBD1 (5 bases). The CDR3 totals 13 residues. Germline V gene lookup returns CDR1 SQVTM and CDR2 ANQGSEA. V lost 4 bases and J lost 1, with 10 bases in between. The CDR3 nucleotides are TGCAGCGTTGCTATGACAGCGAACACTGAAGCTTTCTTT. Its protein product is CSVAMTANTEAFF. Full variable domain (rest looked up from reference TRBV29-1 and TRBJ1-1): SAVISQKPSRDICQRGTSLTIQCQVDSQVTMMFWYRQQPGQSLTLIATANQGSEATYESGFVIDKFPISRPNLTFSTLTVSNMSPEDSSIYLCSVAMTANTEAFFGQGTRLTVV.

The V and J genes are TRBV27 and TRBJ1-1; possibly TRBD1 for D (5 bases). Trimming stripped 10 bases from V and 0 bases from J, with 12 bases between. Germline V gives CDR1 MNHEY, CDR2 SMNVEV (reference sequence). CDR3 size: 13 residues. As DNA, the CDR3 is TGTGCCACCATTGACAGTATGAACACTGAAGCTTTCTTT. This sequence encodes CATIDSMNTEAFF.

As DNA, the CDR3 is TGTGCCAGCAGTTTAAGGGGACAGAGCTATGGCTACACCTTC. Translation: CASSLRGQSYGYTF. The chain joins TRBV28 to TRBJ1-2; TRBD1 aligns across 7 bases. V lost 2 bases to trimming and J lost 4 bases; unmatched junction nucleotides: 4. Germline CDR1 and CDR2: MDHEN and SYDVKM. There are 14 residues in the CDR3.

The gene calls are TRBV5-1 and TRBJ1-4; D ambiguous. V shed 0 bases and J shed 6 bases, with 9 bases lying between them. This CDR3 has 14 amino acids. Germline CDR1 and CDR2: SGHRS and YFSETQ. CDR3 region: CASSLGSGYEKLFF. For the CDR3, the DNA is TGCGCCAGCAGCTTGGGTAGCGGATATGAAAAACTGTTTTTT.

As concerns this clonotype: This likely comes from a read error, as the CDR3 has no conserved phenylalanine or tryptophan at its end. This chain uses TRBV7-6 with TRBJ1-1; no definite D call. CDR1 is SGHVS, CDR2 FNYEAQ, per germline. The CDR3 length is 14 residues. Trimming pared 2 bases from V and 1 base from J, leaving 8 bases between. This CDR3 reads CASSLRGPNTEAFL. The CDR3 DNA reads TGTGCCAGCAGCTTACGAGGACCGAACACTGAAGCTTTCCTT.

This clonotype has more than one count but fewer than ten. The chain combines TRBV5-4 with TRBJ1-6; 8 nucleotides align to TRBD1. There are 16 residues in the CDR3. The V and J ends lost 0 bases and 7 bases, in that order; junction bases with no gene match: 6. Germline loops: CDR1 SGHNT, CDR2 YYREEE (reference sequence). In DNA form, the CDR3 reads TGTGCCAGCAGCTTGGAAGGGACAGGACGAAATTCACCCCTCCACTTT. Protein sequence: CASSLEGTGRNSPLHF.